The T cell receptor (beta chain) described here comes from a study of shared clonotypes between healthy human individuals. Study background: Aged between 18 and 49, the donors were a couple of women and a few men. Study-level results: Rarefaction exposed incomplete sorted-subset sequencing despite large depth.

CDR1 is SGHVS and CDR2 is FQNEAQ in the germline V gene. The J segment lost 1 base and the V segment lost 3 bases, leaving 3 bases of the junction unmatched. The CDR3 has 15 amino acids. The authors loaded around 200 ng DNA, some 32,000 T cell genomes, into sorted-subset replicate PCRs. Produced via immunoSEQ multiplex PCR; TCRdb's table is partial and in-frame only. This table holds nearly 2 million clones, 85% to 95% found once. CD8 cells classed as naive were CD45RO-negative and positively selected for CCR7, excluding terminally differentiated effector memory CD45RA+ cells. Donors included only healthy HIV-negative adults lacking recent acute infections or vaccinations. Notes on this clone: Its antigen is as yet unknown.

Sequencing was performed on naive CD8+ T cells sorted from blood. This receptor was identified in a man younger than 35 in good health. The chain couples TRBV7-8 to TRBJ2-1, with 7 bases identical to TRBD1. The CDR3 DNA reads as TGTGCCAGCAGCTTCGACAGGGAATCCTACAATGAGCAGTTCTTC. It codes for CASSFDRESYNEQFF. The full variable domain, in which reference TRBV7-8 and TRBJ2-1 provide the parts outside the CDR3, is GAGVSQSPRYKVAKRGQDVALRCDPISGHVSLFWYQQALGQGPEFLTYFQNEAQLDKSGLPSDRFFAERPEGSVSTLKIQRTQQEDSAVYLCASSFDRESYNEQFFGPGTRLTVL.